This note documents a single TCR beta chain sequence. Its antigen is not yet known. Nothing much larger sits one base from this clone, and base qualities are not available. There are 15 amino acids in the CDR3, from cysteine to phenylalanine inclusive. Of all the DNA, just the CDR3 is kept, 45 bases in frame from base 1. Between the V and J ends, shortened by 0 bases and 7 bases respectively, the junction contains 12 bases. As encoded in the germline V gene (reference sequence), CDR1 is LNHNV while CDR2 is YYDKDF. The sample comes from a study of T cell responses to AZD1222 COVID-19 vaccine (dated by TCRdb to the early 2020s). General notes on the study: AZD1222 recipients whose second dose came at about 4 weeks and those whose second dose came at about 12 weeks were combined into one group, since spike-specific TCR depth and breadth did not differ between the two schedules. TCR sequencing covered approximately 230 trial participants: about 210 given two doses of AZD1222 and 26 given two doses of MenACWY control vaccine. Trial participants were enrolled by age into 18-55, 56-69 and 70-plus year subgroups, with around 150, 28 and 57 TCR-sequenced participants respectively.

Explained via the paper, the time point label denotes: baseline before first vaccination. Vaccinee samples came from UK trials COV001 and COV002, including a single-blind randomized controlled phase 2/3 trial of AZD1222 (ChAdOx1 nCoV-19) in healthy adults. Trial participant PBMC samples were collected at day 0 and day 28 after the second dose for TCRbeta chain sequencing. The CDR3 regions of human TCRbeta chains were analyzed by immunosequencing. From the authors' description of their analysis: TCRs in the repertoires were compared against a reference library of SARS-CoV-2-specific TCRs that had been generated with the MIRA antigen-specificity platform. Breadth meant the fraction of unique TCRs that were SARS-CoV-2-associated, whereas depth meant the fraction of total T cells that were SARS-CoV-2-associated. Each spike-specific TCR was assigned to its reactive spike region and to a CD4 or CD8 class using the MIRA data. Log10-transformed breadth and depth values were compared by one-way ANOVA with Sidak's multiple comparisons tests. The table comes from immuneACCESS by way of TCRdb, which keeps in-frame sequences with V and J called. Part of the clones is missing from these tables; in studies checked, under half for an unresolved V gene and the rest for unknown reasons. Clone size and the V and J calls come from that table; the DNA yielded D and trimming. The sample yields some 92,000 clones; roughly 88% were counted once. Around 3% of the sample lies in the top ten.

General conclusions and limits of the study: Because no samples from the day 14 peak response were available, repertoires could be characterized only after the peak T cell response. A significant rise in spike-specific TCR breadth and depth was observed after two AZD1222 doses relative to day 0 and relative to MenACWY recipients. CD4 TCRs associated with the vaccine covered the entire spike protein, and the dominant responses were in regions 160-218 and 743-854. Epitopes outside the regions mutated in the B.1.351 and B.1.1.7 variants were reportedly recognized by nearly half of the unique spike-specific TCRs. Participants were mostly white British and included more females than males, and it was suggested by the authors that clonal diversity may have been underestimated. In the small 56-69-year group, the increase in depth fell short of significance, most likely because of low power. Conclusions about previously exposed vaccinees are limited because only a handful of AZD1222 recipients were SARS-CoV-2 seropositive at baseline.

Sequences were derived from peripheral blood, sampled on day 0 of AZD1222 vaccination. The V and J genes are TRBV15 and TRBJ2-2, with the D gene too uncertain to name. This clonotype was obtained from an adult in good health. The sequence in DNA is TGTGCCACCAGCAGAGATCGGCTAGTACACGGGGAGCTGTTTTTT. It is translated as CATSRDRLVHGELFF.